The following is a T cell receptor beta chain sequence with its context. This receptor's antigen is unknown. No base quality values were provided; no much bigger clone lies one nucleotide off. Library preparation was by the immunoSEQ multiplex PCR assay. DNA from the cultured, isolated CD4+ T cells was subjected to TCR beta CDR3 sequencing. For the original study's pipeline: Non-productive TCR sequences were removed and reads were trimmed to the CDR3 region, keeping CDR3s of at least 7 amino acids. The MANAFEST web app was used to pick out antigen-specific clonotypes by comparing their expansion in peptide wells with that in reference cultures. To count as positive, a clone had to show expansion at FDR<0.05 compared with the reference and with all other wells, an odds ratio above 5, and a frequency above 0.1% in two replicate wells. A clonotype was called cross-reactive if it was significantly expanded both in SARS-CoV-2 spike wells and in at least one common cold coronavirus spike condition. Levenshtein distance calculated with the stringdist R package was used to assess CDR3 similarity, and unrooted trees were constructed with ape in R 3.6.1. Drawn from immuneACCESS, this table holds only the in-frame rearrangements with V and J called that TCRdb kept. Clones are partly lost; checked studies trace under half to an unresolved V gene and leave the rest unexplained. V, J and clone size are taken as reported in that table, and D and trimming were inferred from the DNA itself. Here the sample has fewer than 90,000 clones; roughly 73% occur a single time. The ten largest account for around 4.6% of the sample.

These data originate in a study of vaccination effects on CD4 cells after COVID-19 (dated 2022 in TCRdb). For the wider study: Two doses of either the BNT162b2 or the mRNA-1273 mRNA SARS-CoV-2 vaccine were administered to participants. Pre-vaccine samples were collected from a couple of convalescent patients 16 days and one week before the first dose, corresponding to 142 and 148 days after COVID-19 diagnosis. In both COVID-19 convalescent patients and infection-naive vaccine recipients, the study compared SARS-CoV-2 spike-specific CD4+ TCR repertoires from before mRNA vaccination with those from after it. Altogether, nine to ten COVID-19 convalescent patients and several SARS-CoV-2-naive healthy vaccine recipients made up the full study. In the study, cultures from other donors were sequenced using the Oncomine TCR Beta short-read assay on an Illumina iSeq 100.

The CDR3 starts with the cysteine, ends with the phenylalanine, and has 19 residues. Just the 57-base CDR3 DNA is kept, in frame starting at base 1. Trimming takes 1 base off V and 0 bases off J; junction bases not matched to a gene: 11. CDR1 and CDR2 are drawn from the germline V gene: MNHNS, SASEGT. In the ViraFEST assay, PBMC were stimulated with viral peptide pools, and antigen-specific CD4+ T cell clonotypes were then identified by expansion using TCR sequencing. After around 10 days of culture, CD4+ T cells were isolated with the EasySep CD4+ T cell isolation kit. Convalescent patients had PCR-confirmed SARS-CoV-2 infection between March and December 2020, before Alpha, Beta and Delta variants emerged in the United States. Approximately 2 million PBMC per well were cultured in IMDM with around 5% human AB serum, 9 to 10 IU/ml IL-2 and gentamicin, plus 10 ug/ml peptides. For the negative control culture condition, an HIV-1 Nef peptide pool was used. Half of the culture medium was replaced with fresh IL-2-containing medium on days 3 and 7. Unless noted otherwise, every peptide stimulation condition was grown in triplicate wells. PBMC were separated from whole blood using Ficoll-Paque Plus gradient centrifugation and were then either cryopreserved at -140C or used fresh. The QIAamp micro DNA kit was used to extract genomic DNA from the cultured CD4+ T cells.

On the study overall, not on this receptor specifically: The study was limited by a small number of convalescent patients and lacked early post-infection timepoints. Marked clonal contraction was observed in both infection-induced and vaccine-induced clones at late post-vaccination timepoints, consistent with waning T cell responses. Among convalescent patients, the spike-reactive repertoire after vaccination was made up mainly of new vaccine-induced clones that were largely distinct from the clones induced by infection.

Sequenced here: CD4+ T cells from PBMCs cultured with HIV peptides, sampled before COVID-19 vaccination. The cell subset or site label on this specimen signifies: HIV-1 Nef peptide pool negative control/reference culture. This clonotype was obtained from a human donor who had a prior SARS-CoV-2 infection. The V and J genes are TRBV6-1 and TRBJ2-3, and 9 junctional nucleotides match TRBD2. The nucleotide sequence is TGTGCCAGCAGTGAAGAGTGGGCGGGGGGGCCCCTAAGCACAGATACGCAGTATTTT. Its translation reads: CASSEEWAGGPLSTDTQYF.